This entry lists 30 T cell receptor beta chains sequenced from one sample in a study of T cell responses to AZD1222 COVID-19 vaccine. The repertoire was sequenced with immunoSEQ multiplex PCR; TCRdb's copy has only in-frame clones and lacks some. Altogether some 170,000 clones are present, about 87% being singletons, with the ten largest covering about 4.3%. The sample here was peripheral blood, taken 28 days after the second dose of the MenACWY control vaccine. The receptors were sampled from an adult who received the MenACWY meningococcal vaccine as a control.

V is TRBV5-5 and J is TRBJ2-7; D may match TRBD1 or TRBD2 (5 bases each). The CDR3 length is 14 residues. Germline lookup yields CDR1 SGHKS and CDR2 YYEKEE (reference sequence). Deletions cut 3 bases from V and 0 bases from J, with 10 bases between. The CDR3 nucleotides read TGTGCCAGCAGCTCCCCGGGACGCTCCTACGAGCAGTACTTC. The encoded protein is CASSSPGRSYEQYF.

This clone was recorded only once. The chain uses TRBV29-1 and TRBJ2-7; the match to TRBD1 covers 12 bases. Germline CDR1 and CDR2: SQVTM and ANQGSEA. V was pared by 7 bases and J by 6 bases, with 7 bases of the junction left unmatched. The CDR3 totals 13 residues. The CDR3 spells CSARGQGAVEQYF. The CDR3 DNA reads TGCAGCGCCAGGGGACAGGGGGCGGTCGAGCAGTACTTC.

The chain is built from TRBV29-1 and TRBJ1-1; 7 nucleotides align to TRBD1. Germline assignment: CDR1 SQVTM and CDR2 ANQGSEA. With 5 bases clipped from V and 3 bases from J, the junction kept 6 bases outside the gene matches. The CDR3 is 13 amino acids. The CDR3 nucleotides read TGCAGCGTTCGGGACAGACCCTACACTGAAGCTTTCTTT. This encodes CSVRDRPYTEAFF.

This chain uses TRBV9 with TRBJ2-3; 10 bases align to TRBD2. Germline-derived CDR1 and CDR2 are SGDLS and YYNGEE. V lost 3 bases to trimming and J lost 3 bases; unmatched junction nucleotides: 10. The CDR3 is 17 residues long. CDR3 bases: TGTGCCAGCAGCGCAACAGCTAGCGGGAGTTTTACAGATACGCAGTATTTT. As protein: CASSATASGSFTDTQYF.

The V and J genes are TRBV18 and TRBJ1-1; 9 nucleotides align to TRBD1. V lost 1 base and J lost 0; bases outside the gene matches: 6. CDR1 is KGHSH, CDR2 LQKENI, per germline. The CDR3 has 17 residues. CDR3 nucleotide sequence: TGTGCCAGCTCACCACTTCTACAGGGGGCTATGAACACTGAAGCTTTCTTT. It is translated as CASSPLLQGAMNTEAFF.

The chain is built from TRBV6-4 and TRBJ2-3; 12 positions agree with TRBD1. There are 15 residues in the CDR3. Trimming at V came to 4 bases and at J to 11 bases, leaving 10 bases not matched to a gene. CDR1 and CDR2 from the germline V gene are MRHNA and SNTAGT. The CDR3 coding sequence is TGTGCCAGCAGTGCGTCCGGGACAGGGGGCTCGGTGCAGTATTTT. It translates to CASSASGTGGSVQYF.

Written as DNA, the CDR3 is TGTGCCAGCAGCTTAGACCGTGGGGGTACCCTCCACTTT. Its protein product is CASSLDRGGTLHF. This chain uses TRBV11-2 with TRBJ1-6, with D maybe TRBD1 (5 bases). V was pared by 0 bases and J by 14 bases, with 11 bases between. CDR1 and CDR2 from the germline V gene are SGHAT and FQNNGV. The CDR3 totals 13 residues.

The V call is TRBV18, the J call TRBJ1-5; a possible D gene is TRBD1 (6 bases). The ends were cut back, 3 bases at V and 0 bases at J, with 27 bases in the middle. Germline CDR1 KGHSH, CDR2 LQKENI. This CDR3 comprises 21 residues. CDR3 amino acids: CASSPPFFSGAEDYSNQPQHF. CDR3 bases: TGTGCCAGCTCACCCCCTTTTTTCTCAGGGGCGGAGGATTATAGCAATCAGCCCCAGCATTTT.

This chain connects TRBV4-3 to TRBJ1-6; D unresolved. V was pared by 0 bases and J by 9 bases, with 9 bases between. This CDR3 has 14 residues. Per germline, CDR1 LGHNA and CDR2 YSLEER. The CDR3 spells CASSQDDKFSPLHF. The CDR3 DNA is TGCGCCAGCAGCCAAGATGATAAGTTTTCACCCCTCCACTTT.

The rearrangement links TRBV19 to TRBJ1-1; D gene ambiguous. The CDR3 has 15 amino acids. The ends were cut back, 2 bases at V and 6 bases at J, with 16 bases in the middle. Germline assignment: CDR1 LNHDA and CDR2 SQIVND (reference sequence). The CDR3 loop reads CASSINKVGISEAFF. For the CDR3, the DNA is TGTGCCAGTAGTATAAATAAGGTGGGGATCTCTGAAGCTTTCTTT.

The chain carries TRBV28 and TRBJ1-6; D is possibly TRBD1 (5 bases). The CDR3 contains 16 residues. The ends were cut back, 6 bases at V and 4 bases at J, with 16 bases in the middle. Germline V gives CDR1 MDHEN, CDR2 SYDVKM. The CDR3, as DNA: TGTGCCAGCAGCCAACCGGGTGGGGGGTATAATTCACCCCTCCACTTT. It yields the protein CASSQPGGGYNSPLHF.

The chain combines TRBV24-1 with TRBJ2-1; 11 nucleotides line up with TRBD2. The germline gives CDR1 KGHDR, CDR2 SFDVKD. This CDR3 comprises 15 residues. V was clipped by 1 base and J by 8 bases; unmatched bases: 3. The CDR3 region is CATSDFGLAGDEQFF. The CDR3 DNA follows: TGTGCCACCAGTGATTTTGGACTAGCGGGCGATGAGCAGTTCTTC.

This chain uses TRBV6-5 with TRBJ1-1; tentative D call: TRBD1 (6 bases). Deletions cut 3 bases from V and 3 bases from J, with 14 bases between. Germline-derived CDR1 and CDR2 are MNHEY and SVGAGI. This CDR3 has 15 amino acids. In nucleotides, the CDR3 is TGTGCCAGCAGTTATTTTGGGAGGGGGGACACTGAAGCTTTCTTT. Amino acid sequence: CASSYFGRGDTEAFF.

The chain recombines TRBV12-3 or TRBV12-4 with TRBJ1-1; the D is unclear. The V gene lost 6 bases and the J gene lost 7 bases, with 12 bases spanning the gap. The CDR3 contains 12 residues. CDR3 nucleotides: TGTGCCAGCAGCCGACGGCTGAATGAAGCTTTCTTT. Its translation: CASSRRLNEAFF.

The chain carries TRBV3-1 (or the pseudogene TRBV3-2) and TRBJ1-5, with a possible D match to TRBD1 (5 bases). Deletions cut 2 bases from V and 0 bases from J, with 20 bases between. Per the germline V gene, CDR1 is LGHDT and CDR2 is YNNKEL (reference sequence). This CDR3 contains 19 residues. Here the CDR3 reads CASSQPYRGEGYSNQPQHF. DNA of the CDR3: TGTGCCAGCAGCCAACCCTATAGGGGTGAGGGGTATAGCAATCAGCCCCAGCATTTT.

The V gene is TRBV5-1, the J gene TRBJ2-7; D may match TRBD1 or TRBD2 (5 bases each). The CDR3 length is 17 residues. Trimming left V 2 bases short and J 0 bases short, with 18 bases between. Germline V lookup: CDR1 SGHRS, CDR2 YFSETQ. The CDR3 loop is CASSLKEPGRFSYEQYF. The DNA for the CDR3 is TGCGCCAGCAGCTTAAAAGAACCGGGACGTTTCTCCTACGAGCAGTACTTC.

The J gene is TRBJ2-7, the V gene TRBV3-1 (or the pseudogene TRBV3-2); D unresolved. Germline V gives CDR1 LGHDT, CDR2 YNNKEL (reference sequence). This CDR3 is built from 13 residues. The V end lost 3 bases, the J end lost 4 bases, and 10 bases lay between the germline ends. CDR3 loop: CASSQYSTYEQYF. DNA of the CDR3: TGTGCCAGCAGCCAGTACAGTACTTACGAGCAGTACTTC.

This clone was seen only once. The rearrangement links TRBV29-1 to TRBJ1-2, with 8 bases fitting TRBD1. Trimming at V came to 7 bases and at J to 4 bases, leaving 14 bases not matched to a gene. The length of the CDR3 is 15 residues. The germline gives CDR1 SQVTM, CDR2 ANQGSEA. As DNA, the CDR3 is TGCAGCGGGGGGGGCGACAGGGGCCTCTCCTATGGCTACACCTTC. Translation gives CSGGGDRGLSYGYTF.

V gene TRBV29-1 combines with J gene TRBJ1-5, with D maybe TRBD1 (6 bases). The germline V and J ends were trimmed by 6 bases and 0 bases, with 12 bases remaining between them. Germline CDR1 and CDR2: SQVTM and ANQGSEA. This CDR3 contains 14 residues. CDR3 loop: CSVSGDHSNQPQHF. Written as DNA, the CDR3 is TGCAGCGTATCAGGGGACCATAGCAATCAGCCCCAGCATTTT.

The gene calls are TRBV4-3 and TRBJ1-1; D remains unclear. The CDR3 length is 15 residues. Germline-derived CDR1 and CDR2 are LGHNA and YSLEER. The V end was cut by 1 base, the J end by 1 base, with 10 bases between. CDR3 bases: TGCGCCAGCAGCCAAGTTCGGGAGAAGAACACTGAAGCTTTCTTT. Protein sequence: CASSQVREKNTEAFF.

This clone was found once. The chain recombines TRBV5-6 with TRBJ2-7; 10 bases are shared with TRBD1. Trimming at V came to 0 bases and at J to 4 bases, leaving 7 bases not matched to a gene. The CDR3 spans 16 residues. Germline CDR1 and CDR2: SGHDT and YYEEEE. The CDR3 coding sequence is TGTGCCAGCAGCTTGGATGGGACAGGGGCCCTTTACGAGCAGTACTTC. Its translation: CASSLDGTGALYEQYF.

V is TRBV19 and J is TRBJ2-4; D call uncertain. Germline values: CDR1 LNHDA, CDR2 SQIVND (reference sequence). The CDR3 is 17 residues long. V dropped 6 bases and J dropped 2 bases, with 20 bases sitting between them. CDR3 nucleotide sequence: TGTGCCAGTAGCCCAACTGAACAGCTACAGACCAAAAACATTCAGTACTTC. Translated, it gives CASSPTEQLQTKNIQYF.

This sequence joins TRBV5-1 and TRBJ1-4; D gene uncertain. Germline CDR1 is SGHRS and CDR2 is YFSETQ. The CDR3 is made up of 18 amino acids. The V and J ends lost 4 bases and 0 bases respectively, with 19 bases between them. DNA for the CDR3: TGCGCCAGCAGCCCCCTCCCCGTCGGGTCTGCAACTAATGAAAAACTGTTTTTT. The encoded protein is CASSPLPVGSATNEKLFF.

This clone turned up a few times. This chain joins TRBV23-1 and TRBJ1-3; possibly TRBD1 for D (5 bases). TRBV23-1 is an ORF for which the function is uncertain. CDR3 size: 13 residues. With 7 bases removed from V and 0 bases from J, the gap between germline ends came to 7 bases. The CDR3 sequence: CASIDSSGNTIYF. The DNA for the CDR3 is TGCGCCAGCATTGACAGCTCTGGAAACACCATATATTTT.

The chain has TRBV15 and TRBJ1-2, with D unresolved. V lost 0 bases, J lost 2 bases, and 13 bases lay in between. From germline, CDR1 is LNHNV and CDR2 YYDKDF (reference sequence). CDR3 size: 16 residues. CDR3 in DNA: TGTGCCACCAGCAGAGAACATACCCGGACGAACTATGGCTACACCTTC. It encodes CATSREHTRTNYGYTF.

The chain combines TRBV9 with TRBJ2-5; D perhaps matches TRBD2 (7 bases). V was clipped by 4 bases and J by 5 bases, with 15 bases between them. The germline V gene encodes CDR1 SGDLS and CDR2 YYNGEE. The CDR3 runs 14 residues. The DNA for the CDR3 is TGTGCCAGCAGCCCTAAGGGGGGGTGGGAGACCCAGTACTTC. This sequence encodes CASSPKGGWETQYF.

The rearrangement joins TRBV2 to TRBJ2-2, with TRBD2 matching 13 bases. CDR1 is SNHLY, CDR2 FYNNEI, per germline. Losses at the gene ends were 6 bases for V and 4 bases for J; bases not matched to a gene: 5. The CDR3 is made up of 16 amino acids. The CDR3 DNA follows: TGTGCCAGCAGCTACACTAGCGGGAGGGCCACCGGGGAGCTGTTTTTT. This codes for CASSYTSGRATGELFF.

The chain recombines TRBV2 with TRBJ1-1; D is unclear. The ends were cut back, 11 bases at V and 1 base at J, with 14 bases in the middle. The CDR3 totals 13 residues. CDR1 SNHLY and CDR2 FYNNEI come from the germline V gene. This CDR3 reads CAGTREENTEAFF. As DNA, the CDR3 is TGTGCCGGCACCAGAGAGGAGAACACTGAAGCTTTCTTT.

The chain's CDR3 is CASSPDRLNTEAFF. As DNA, the CDR3 is TGCGCCAGCAGCCCGGACAGGCTGAACACTGAAGCTTTCTTT. The chain employs TRBV4-1 and TRBJ1-1; 7 bases are shared with TRBD1. The junction had 2 bases not matched to a gene; V was cut back by 4 bases and J by 0 bases. Germline lookup yields CDR1 MGHRA and CDR2 YSYEKL. The CDR3 is made up of 14 amino acids.

The chain employs TRBV28 and TRBJ2-7, with D unclear. The CDR3 runs to 13 residues. V lost 5 bases and J lost 1, with 9 bases in between. Germline-derived CDR1 and CDR2 are MDHEN and SYDVKM. The CDR3 bases are TGTGCCAGCAGTGTTCTAAGTTCCTACGAGCAGTACTTC. Its protein is CASSVLSSYEQYF. The variable domain in full, completed from reference TRBV28 and TRBJ2-7, reads DVKVTQSSRYLVKRTGEKVFLECVQDMDHENMFWYRQDPGLGLRLIYFSYDVKMKEKGDIPEGYSVSREKKERFSLILESASTNQTSMYLCASSVLSSYEQYFGPGTRLTVT.